This entry is about one T cell receptor beta chain. Its antigen is undetermined. The sample has other DNA sequences that encode this CDR3 too. Generated by immunoSEQ multiplex PCR, the TCRdb table keeps only in-frame clones and is missing some. Of some 77,000 clones detected, roughly 86% appear once; the ten largest clones hold around 2%. This specimen comes from a study of radiotherapy plus CTLA-4 blockade in lung cancer. Unmatched junction bases numbered 5, after V lost 4 bases and J lost 0 bases. The CDR3 has 18 residues. In germline, CDR1 is MNHNS, CDR2 SASEGT. General study results and limits: Alongside interferon-beta, early blood T cell clone dynamics were reportedly the best predictor of response.

The source material was peripheral blood, sampled from a patient treated with radiotherapy plus ipilimumab. This chain joins TRBV6-1 and TRBJ2-6; 11 bases align to TRBD2. This clonotype originated in a human donor with non-small cell lung cancer who had a partial response to radiotherapy plus ipilimumab. Here the CDR3 reads CASSGGLAVSSGANVLTF. CDR3 DNA sequence: TGTGCCAGCAGTGGGGGACTAGCGGTTAGCTCTGGGGCCAACGTCCTGACTTTC.